The 21 T cell receptor beta chains below all came from one sample that was sequenced in a study of blood T cell repertoires in COVID-19. Produced via immunoSEQ multiplex PCR; TCRdb's table is partial and in-frame only. The table has some 350,000 clones, about 90% seen once. Source material: PBMCs or T cells enriched from blood (not recorded which). Receptors originate from a young man who had recovered from COVID-19.

In this sample, this clone turned up once. The chain couples TRBV19 to TRBJ1-6; 8 positions match TRBD1. The CDR3 consists of 15 residues. From germline, CDR1 is LNHDA and CDR2 SQIVND (reference sequence). J lost 7 bases, V lost 8 bases, and 10 bases had no gene match. In DNA, the CDR3 is TGTGCCAGTCACCGGGACAGGAGTGGAAATTCACCCCTCCACTTT. Translated: CASHRDRSGNSPLHF.

This chain connects TRBV5-4 to TRBJ2-5, with D possibly being TRBD2 (7 bases). V shed 4 bases and J shed 5 bases, with 21 bases lying between them. The CDR3 length is 16 residues. Germline V gives CDR1 SGHNT, CDR2 YYREEE (reference sequence). This chain's CDR3 is CASSQLGGPRRETQYF. CDR3 nucleotides: TGTGCCAGCAGCCAACTCGGGGGGCCCAGGAGGGAGACCCAGTACTTC.

The V and J genes are TRBV12-3 or TRBV12-4 and TRBJ2-1; maybe TRBD2 (6 bases). This CDR3 has 12 amino acids. Trimming shortened V by 6 bases and J by 9 bases, and 12 bases separated the two germline ends. CDR3 region: CASSRAAGEQFF. CDR3 nucleotides: TGTGCCAGCAGCAGAGCAGCGGGTGAGCAGTTCTTC.

This rearrangement joins TRBV9 to TRBJ1-2; possibly TRBD1 for D (5 bases). Per the germline V gene, CDR1 is SGDLS and CDR2 is YYNGEE. The CDR3 contains 16 residues. Trimming removed 0 bases at V and 2 bases at J, with 14 bases between. CDR3 DNA: TGTGCCAGCAGCGTAGCTAGTAGGACAACAAACTATGGCTACACCTTC. Its translation is CASSVASRTTNYGYTF.

The V call is TRBV7-8, the J call TRBJ2-7; TRBD1 aligns across 10 bases. The germline gives CDR1 SGHVS, CDR2 FQNEAQ. With V trimmed by 5 bases and J by 7 bases, 5 bases remained unmatched. This CDR3 region has 13 residues. CDR3 protein: CASSAGQGDEQYF. CDR3 sequence (DNA): TGTGCCAGCAGCGCAGGACAGGGGGATGAGCAGTACTTC. Based on the CDR3 plus reference TRBV7-8 and TRBJ2-7, the full variable domain is GAGVSQSPRYKVAKRGQDVALRCDPISGHVSLFWYQQALGQGPEFLTYFQNEAQLDKSGLPSDRFFAERPEGSVSTLKIQRTQQEDSAVYLCASSAGQGDEQYFGPGTRLTVT.

The chain employs TRBV25-1 and TRBJ1-3; a possible D gene is TRBD1 (6 bases). V shed 0 bases and J shed 1 base, with 13 bases lying between them. The germline gives CDR1 MGHDK, CDR2 SYGVNS. This CDR3 is built from 17 residues. CDR3 protein: CASSEYGGGRSGNTIYF. The CDR3 DNA reads as TGTGCCAGCAGTGAATATGGCGGGGGCAGATCTGGAAACACCATATATTTT.

A single count supports this clone. V and J are TRBV5-1 and TRBJ1-6; D ambiguous. Trimming removed 7 bases from V and 13 bases from J, with 18 bases in between. From germline, CDR1 is SGHRS and CDR2 YFSETQ. The CDR3 runs to 13 residues. The DNA for the CDR3 is TGCGCCAGCGGGGAAGGGAGCCAGACGCCCCTCCACTTT. Translation: CASGEGSQTPLHF.

The chain has TRBV7-9 and TRBJ1-3; D is possibly TRBD1 (5 bases). V shed 5 bases and J shed 3 bases, with 17 bases lying between them. The CDR3 totals 16 residues. Germline V CDR1 and CDR2: SEHNR, FQNEAQ (reference sequence). The CDR3 DNA is TGTGCCAGCAGCCAACTACAGGCCCTCCATGGAAACACCATATATTTT. Protein: CASSQLQALHGNTIYF.

The J gene is TRBJ1-6, the V gene TRBV28; D may be TRBD1 (6 bases). Germline CDR1 is MDHEN and CDR2 is SYDVKM. V lost 5 bases and J lost 14, with 10 bases in between. The CDR3 extends over 11 amino acids. The CDR3 DNA reads as TGTGCCAGCAGTGCACAGGGAGCCCTCCACTTT. This translates into CASSAQGALHF.

The chain recombines TRBV13 with TRBJ1-6; the D gene is possibly TRBD1 (5 bases). Germline V gives CDR1 PRHDT, CDR2 FYEKMQ (reference sequence). Trimming took off 0 bases at V and 1 base at J, with 10 bases between the two ends. CDR3 length equals 17 residues. The CDR3 nucleotides are TGTGCCAGCAGCTTAGGAGGGGTAGGGTCCTATAATTCACCCCTCCACTTT. It yields the protein CASSLGGVGSYNSPLHF.

The chain recombines TRBV10-3 with TRBJ1-1; TRBD1 is a possible D gene (5 bases). CDR3 size: 12 residues. The germline gives CDR1 ENHRY, CDR2 SYGVKD. The ends were cut back, 2 bases at V and 11 bases at J, with 12 bases in the middle. DNA for the CDR3: TGTGCCATCAGTGAGGAGTTGGGGCGGGCTTTCTTT. Amino acids: CAISEELGRAFF.

The chain recombines TRBV5-6 with TRBJ1-2, with 7 bases fitting TRBD1. The CDR3 is 14 residues long. Unmatched junction bases numbered 7, after V lost 4 bases and J lost 4 bases. Germline V gene data show CDR1 as SGHDT and CDR2 as YYEEEE. The DNA for the CDR3 is TGTGCCAGCAGCGCGGGGACAGTTAGCTATGGCTACACCTTC. It is translated as CASSAGTVSYGYTF.

V and J are TRBV3-1 (or the pseudogene TRBV3-2) and TRBJ2-1; 8 bases are shared with TRBD2. The CDR3 length is 16 residues. The V gene end was trimmed by 5 bases and the J gene end by 4 bases; junction bases not matched to a gene: 10. In germline, CDR1 is LGHDT, CDR2 YNNKEL (reference sequence). CDR3 sequence reads: CASSLTRRGAYNEQFF. DNA for the CDR3: TGTGCCAGCAGCTTAACGCGGCGGGGGGCGTACAATGAGCAGTTCTTC.

The rearrangement joins TRBV15 to TRBJ1-2; 8 bases line up with TRBD1. V lost 3 bases and J lost 3; bases outside the gene matches: 12. The CDR3 contains 17 residues. The V gene's germline CDR1 is LNHNV and CDR2 YYDKDF (reference sequence). The CDR3 loop reads CATSSLTGAWSDYGYTF. In DNA form, the CDR3 reads TGTGCCACCAGCAGTCTGACAGGGGCCTGGAGTGACTATGGCTACACCTTC. The entire variable domain, with the rest obtained from reference TRBV15 and TRBJ1-2, is as follows: DAMVIQNPRYQVTQFGKPVTLSCSQTLNHNVMYWYQQKSSQAPKLLFHYYDKDFNNEADTPDNFQSRRPNTSFCFLDIRSPGLGDTAMYLCATSSLTGAWSDYGYTFGSGTRLTVV.

The rearrangement uses TRBV6-5 and TRBJ2-1; D uncertain. Per the germline V gene, CDR1 is MNHEY and CDR2 is SVGAGI. V was clipped by 8 bases and J by 0 bases, with 14 bases between them. CDR3 length equals 15 residues. The CDR3 sequence: CASRHGSSSYNEQFF. In DNA form, the CDR3 reads TGTGCCAGCCGCCACGGGTCCAGCTCCTACAATGAGCAGTTCTTC.

This chain joins TRBV5-4 and TRBJ1-2, with a tentative D call TRBD1 (6 bases). The CDR3 contains 12 residues. The germline V gene encodes CDR1 SGHNT and CDR2 YYREEE (reference sequence). Deletions cut 3 bases from V and 5 bases from J, with 8 bases between. The CDR3, as DNA: TGTGCCAGCAGCTCCCAGGGGTATGGCTACACCTTC. It specifies CASSSQGYGYTF.

This chain uses TRBV5-1 with TRBJ2-5, with 7 bases matching TRBD1. J gave up 4 bases and V 6 bases, and 9 bases lay outside the gene matches. CDR1 is SGHRS, CDR2 YFSETQ, per germline. The CDR3 totals 14 residues. The CDR3 loop reads CASTTQGRRETQYF. CDR3 nucleotides: TGCGCCAGCACGACACAGGGGCGACGAGAGACCCAGTACTTC. Full variable domain (remainder filled in from reference TRBV5-1 and TRBJ2-5): KAGVTQTPRYLIKTRGQQVTLSCSPISGHRSVSWYQQTPGQGLQFLFEYFSETQRNKGNFPGRFSGRQFSNSRSEMNVSTLELGDSALYLCASTTQGRRETQYFGPGTRLLVL.

This rearrangement joins TRBV30 to TRBJ1-2; a weak D match, TRBD1 (6 bases). Per the germline V gene, CDR1 is GTSNPN and CDR2 is SVGIG (reference sequence). Trimming removed 7 bases at V and 4 bases at J, with 25 bases between. CDR3 size: 16 residues. Here the CDR3 reads CASTLNRALGVYGYTF. As DNA, the CDR3 is TGTGCCTCGACCTTAAACAGGGCCTTAGGGGTCTATGGCTACACCTTC.

The CDR3 DNA reads as TGTGCCAGCAGGTGGACAGGGGGGAATTCACCCCTCCACTTT. Its protein product is CASRWTGGNSPLHF. The chain recombines TRBV14 with TRBJ1-6, with TRBD1 matching over 10 bases. The CDR3 sequence is 14 residues long. With 6 bases clipped from V and 7 bases from J, the junction kept 3 bases outside the gene matches. Germline V gene lookup returns CDR1 SGHDN and CDR2 FVKESK. Full variable domain (remainder filled in from reference TRBV14 and TRBJ1-6): EAGVTQFPSHSVIEKGQTVTLRCDPISGHDNLYWYRRVMGKEIKFLLHFVKESKQDESGMPNNRFLAERTGGTYSTLKVQPAELEDSGVYFCASRWTGGNSPLHFGNGTRLTVT.

This chain joins TRBV5-5 and TRBJ2-3; the D gene is possibly TRBD1 (6 bases). V was cut by 1 base and J by 0 bases, with 12 bases left in between. This CDR3 contains 16 residues. From germline, CDR1 is SGHKS and CDR2 YYEKEE (reference sequence). The CDR3 sequence: CASSLQARGSTDTQYF. CDR3 coding DNA: TGTGCCAGCAGCTTGCAGGCCAGGGGTAGCACAGATACGCAGTATTTT.

This clone was counted a single time. The chain is built from TRBV28 and TRBJ1-2; D possibly corresponds to TRBD1 (5 bases). Germline loops: CDR1 MDHEN, CDR2 SYDVKM. The CDR3 contains 13 residues. Trimming took 8 bases from V and 8 from J, leaving 18 bases between them. This CDR3 is CASGPLGGVGYTF. For the CDR3, the DNA is TGTGCCAGCGGCCCCTTGGGAGGGGTGGGCTACACCTTC.